This T cell receptor (beta chain) was sequenced in a study of radiotherapy plus CTLA-4 blockade in lung cancer. Background on the study: Objective responses were recorded in about 18% of patients, with disease control recorded in about 33%. Study-wide results and caveats: In blood, TCR clones derived from the tumor expanded after radiotherapy plus ipilimumab.

The length of the CDR3 is 15 residues. The J segment lost 5 bases and the V segment lost 6 bases, leaving 5 bases of the junction unmatched. CDR1 MNHNY and CDR2 SVGAGI come from the germline V gene (reference sequence). Measured with immunoSEQ multiplex PCR; TCRdb has only the in-frame clones, and not every one. The table includes over 85,000 clones, about 70% detected once. A remark on this clone: Its antigen is currently unknown.

The chain couples TRBV6-6 to TRBJ2-7, with 15 positions matching TRBD2. The clonotype originates from a human donor with non-small cell lung cancer who had a partial response to radiotherapy plus ipilimumab. Some clones in this sample may be carry-over from other donors' samples. The starting material was peripheral blood, obtained from a patient treated with radiotherapy plus ipilimumab. The CDR3 nucleotides read TGTGCCAGCAGCCCCGGACTAGCGGGGGGGGACGAGCAGTACTTC. This sequence encodes CASSPGLAGGDEQYF.